Each of the 4 T cell receptor beta chains below was sequenced from the same sample in a study of T cells in Graves' hyperthyroidism and ophthalmopathy. It was RNA transcripts that yielded the amplified TCR beta CDR3 regions. The TCR CDR3 first-round RT-PCR relied on the HTBI primer set. TCRdb re-analysed the multiplex PCR reads in MiXCR, keeping a single row per CDR3 protein. The sample shows around 530,000 distinct CDR3 sequences, 17% of them seen only once. The sequencing sample was made of blood. Receptors originate from a young woman with Graves' ophthalmopathy.

In DNA form, the CDR3 reads TGCAGTGCTTGGACAGGTGGAAACACCATATATTTT. It yields the protein CSAWTGGNTIYF. This sequence joins TRBV20-1 and TRBJ1-3; 7 bases are a match to TRBD1. Trimming at V came to 5 bases and at J to 3 bases, leaving 1 base not matched to a gene. Germline lookup yields CDR1 DFQATT and CDR2 SNEGSKA (reference sequence). The CDR3 runs 12 residues.

This clonotype has just a few counts. The genes are TRBV10-3 and TRBJ2-7; 7 bases map to TRBD1. CDR1 and CDR2 from the germline V gene are ENHRY and SYGVKD. J was trimmed by 0 bases and V by 6 bases; bases with no gene match: 8. CDR3 length: 15 amino acids. The CDR3 DNA reads as TGTGCCATCAGCGCTCCGGACAGGAGCTCCTACGAGCAGTACTTC. Translation gives CAISAPDRSSYEQYF.

This clonotype was seen at least ten times. This chain connects TRBV11-1 to TRBJ2-1; D might be TRBD1 or TRBD2, each matching 5 bases. Germline V gene sequence: CDR1 SGHAT, CDR2 FQDESV (reference sequence). The CDR3 is 16 residues long. V lost 5 bases and J lost 5, with 19 bases in between. The CDR3 coding sequence is TGTGCCAGCAGCCCCTTGAGGGGTGGGGGACACAATGAGCAGTTCTTC. Its protein is CASSPLRGGGHNEQFF.

This clonotype showed up many times. V gene TRBV20-1 combines with J gene TRBJ2-1; TRBD2 matches at 12 bases. Germline V CDR1 and CDR2: DFQATT, SNEGSKA (reference sequence). J was trimmed by 6 bases and V by 1 base; bases with no gene match: 4. The CDR3 covers 15 residues. CDR3: CSARATSGSLNEQFF. For the CDR3, the DNA is TGCAGTGCTAGAGCGACTAGCGGGAGTCTCAATGAGCAGTTCTTC.